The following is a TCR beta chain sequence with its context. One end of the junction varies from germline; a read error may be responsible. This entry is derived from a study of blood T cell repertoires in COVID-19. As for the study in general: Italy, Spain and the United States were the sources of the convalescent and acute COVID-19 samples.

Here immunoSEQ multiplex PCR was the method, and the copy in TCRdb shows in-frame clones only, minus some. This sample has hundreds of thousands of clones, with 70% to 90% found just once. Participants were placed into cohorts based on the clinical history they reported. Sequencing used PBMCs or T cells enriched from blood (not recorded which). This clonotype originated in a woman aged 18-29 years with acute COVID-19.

This CDR3 is CSKGVNQPQHF. Written as DNA, the CDR3 is TGTAGTAAGGGAGTCAATCAGCCCCAGCATTTT. The chain has TRBV20-1 and TRBJ1-5; D call uncertain. The CDR3 covers 11 residues. Germline V gives CDR1 DFQATT, CDR2 SNEGSKA (reference sequence).